Shown below are 25 T cell receptor beta chains from a single sample sequenced in a study of T cell clonality in common variable immunodeficiency. Study-level results: Reportedly, TCR beta sequences from common variable immunodeficiency showed fewer deletions and N-nucleotide insertions.

Repertoires were generated with immunoSEQ multiplex PCR, while TCRdb's copy carries only in-frame clones and drops some. The data show some 19,000 clones, with none appearing a single time. These receptors have no known antigen. Sequencing input: peripheral blood mononuclear cells. These receptors originate from a human donor with common variable immunodeficiency.

Remarks on this clone: The DNA ends 3 residues before the CDR3 does, and the rest of the CDR3 is filled in from the germline J gene. V and J are TRBV18 and TRBJ1-5; 7 bases fit TRBD1. Germline lookup yields CDR1 KGHSH and CDR2 LQKENI. The ends lost 3 bases at V and 6 bases at J; junction bases unmatched: 8. The CDR3 runs to 15 residues. The sequenced part of the CDR3 DNA is TGTGCCAGCTCACCTAACGACAGGGTTGGTCAGCCC. This translates into CASSPNDRVGQP. The entire CDR3 is CASSPNDRVGQPQHF.

This clone has a handful of counts. The read terminates 3 residues ahead of where the CDR3 ends, so the germline J gene completes it. The chain combines TRBV7-9 with TRBJ1-2; 9 nucleotides agree with TRBD1. Trimming removed 4 bases from V and 4 bases from J; junction bases left unmatched: 7. Germline CDR1 and CDR2: SEHNR and FQNEAQ (reference sequence). CDR3 length: 15 residues. The CDR3 sequence is CASSSYRGLSYGYTF. CDR3 DNA (partial): TGTGCCAGCAGCTCGTACAGGGGGCTTAGCTATGGC.

About this clone itself: The read is 3 residues too short to cover the CDR3 end, so that end is filled in from the germline J gene. This chain connects TRBV7-9 to TRBJ1-5, with D maybe TRBD1 (5 bases). V dropped 5 bases and J dropped 0 bases, with 11 bases sitting between them. The germline CDR1 and CDR2 sequences are SEHNR and FQNEAQ (reference sequence). The CDR3 length is 15 residues. The sequenced CDR3 bases are TGTGCCAGCAGCCCAAAGGGGAATAGCAATCAGCCC. Amino acid sequence: CASSPKGNSNQP. The CDR3 reads in full as CASSPKGNSNQPQHF.

With regard to this clone: The CDR3 end falls 3 residues outside the read, so it is completed with the germline J gene. V gene TRBV6-1 combines with J gene TRBJ1-5; unclear D gene. Trimming removed 2 bases at V and 2 bases at J, with 13 bases between. Germline V gives CDR1 MNHNS, CDR2 SASEGT. This CDR3 is built from 16 residues. The DNA read from the CDR3 is TGTGCCAGCAGTGAACTCGGAAGGCAGGGCAATCAGCCC. As protein: CASSELGRQGNQP. In full, the CDR3 reads CASSELGRQGNQPQHF.

Only a few counts were recorded for this clone. Coverage ceases 3 residues before the CDR3 finishes, and the germline J gene fills in the end. The chain combines TRBV19 with TRBJ1-6, with TRBD1 matching 11 bases. This CDR3 has 15 residues. Germline V gene data show CDR1 as LNHDA and CDR2 as SQIVND (reference sequence). Trimming cost V 3 bases and J 12 bases; bases outside gene matches: 7. CDR3 region: CASSMPGTGGRPLHF. The covered CDR3 bases are TGTGCCAGTAGTATGCCCGGGACAGGGGGGCGACCC.

Notes on this clone: The CDR3 goes on 3 residues after the read ends, and that part is filled in from the germline J gene. This chain connects TRBV29-1 to TRBJ2-1; 7 bases match TRBD2. The germline V gene has CDR1 SQVTM and CDR2 ANQGSEA. CDR3 length: 13 amino acids. Trimming removed 3 bases from V and 8 bases from J; junction bases left unmatched: 7. The CDR3 sequence is CSVEGGLVDEQFF. The sequenced part of the CDR3 DNA is TGCAGCGTTGAGGGGGGGTTGGTAGATGAG.

Concerning this clone itself: One end of the junction is discordant with germline, which a read error may explain. The read terminates 3 residues before the CDR3 end, so the remaining end is supplied by the germline J gene. V gene TRBV7-9 combines with J gene TRBJ1-1, with a tentative D call TRBD1 (5 bases). The CDR3 loop spans 12 amino acids. CDR1 SEHNR and CDR2 FQNEAQ come from the germline V gene (reference sequence). Partial CDR3 DNA: TGTTCCAGCAGACCGAGGGGTGCTGAA. Protein: CSSRPRGAE. From start to end, the CDR3 is CSSRPRGAEAFF.

This clone occurred a few times. The read finishes 3 residues shy of the CDR3 end, and the germline J gene is used to complete it. The chain is built from TRBV5-1 and TRBJ2-7; D may match TRBD1 or TRBD2 (5 bases each). V lost 2 bases and J 6 bases, leaving 12 bases between the germline ends. The CDR3 runs to 13 residues. Germline V gene sequence: CDR1 SGHRS, CDR2 YFSETQ. The CDR3 protein is CASSLVRGVEQYF. The DNA read from the CDR3 is TGCGCCAGCAGCTTAGTTCGAGGGGTCGAG.

A note on this clone: The CDR3 end is not reached by the read, which stops 3 residues before it; the germline J gene fills it in. The chain joins TRBV19 to TRBJ1-5; D uncertain. V lost 4 bases to trimming and J lost 3 bases, with 10 bases between them. From germline, CDR1 is LNHDA and CDR2 SQIVND (reference sequence). The CDR3 is made up of 14 amino acids. The sequenced CDR3 bases are TGTGCCAGTAGTACAGGAAACTTCAATCAGCCC. Translation: CASSTGNFNQP. The whole CDR3 sequence is CASSTGNFNQPQHF.

Concerning this clone: The read comes to an end 3 residues before the CDR3 does, leaving the germline J gene to fill in the end. The chain couples TRBV5-6 to TRBJ1-2; D is unclear. The CDR3 has 12 residues. Germline V gives CDR1 SGHDT, CDR2 YYEEEE. V was clipped by 1 base and J by 3 bases, with 4 bases between them. The CDR3 loop is CASSLTDYGYTF. The CDR3 DNA, read in part, is TGTGCCAGCAGCTTGACTGACTATGGC.

The CDR3 bases that were read are TGTGCCAGTAGTATAGATCTTATGGCAGGGGCGAACACCGGGGAG. Translation gives CASSIDLMAGANTGE. The CDR3, in full, reads CASSIDLMAGANTGELFF. The gene calls are TRBV19 and TRBJ2-2, with D possibly matching TRBD1 (6 bases). The read terminates 3 residues before the CDR3 end, so the remaining end is supplied by the germline J gene. This CDR3 spans 18 amino acids. With 0 bases removed from V and 0 bases from J, the gap between germline ends came to 14 bases. Germline V gives CDR1 LNHDA, CDR2 SQIVND (reference sequence).

A word on this clone: The read ends 3 residues before the CDR3 terminus; that terminus is restored from the germline J gene. This sequence joins TRBV7-9 and TRBJ2-7, with a weak D call TRBD1 (6 bases). Looked up from germline, CDR1 is SEHNR and CDR2 is FQNEAQ (reference sequence). The V and J ends lost 1 base and 3 bases respectively, with 10 bases between them. CDR3 length: 14 residues. CDR3 loop: CASSLEGHHYEQYF. The CDR3 bases that were read are TGTGCCAGCAGCTTAGAGGGACACCACTACGAG.

This clone was counted at least ten times. The read halts 3 residues ahead of the CDR3 end, with the missing end drawn from the germline J gene. The chain employs TRBV5-4 and TRBJ2-6; D ambiguous. The CDR3 loop spans 15 amino acids. The V gene lost 1 base and the J gene lost 0 bases, with 5 bases spanning the gap. Germline V CDR1 and CDR2: SGHNT, YYREEE (reference sequence). The CDR3 loop reads CASSLPVSGANVLTF. The CDR3 DNA, read in part, is TGTGCCAGCAGCTTGCCGGTCTCTGGGGCCAACGTC.

This clone was seen repeatedly, ten times or more. Read sequence stops 3 residues before the CDR3 end, and the germline J gene provides the missing end. The rearrangement joins TRBV3-1 (or the pseudogene TRBV3-2) to TRBJ2-1; D not resolved. In germline, CDR1 is LGHDT, CDR2 YNNKEL (reference sequence). Trimming removed 1 base from V and 5 bases from J, with 9 bases in between. The CDR3 has 14 residues. Incomplete CDR3 DNA: TGTGCCAGCAGCCAAGCTTTGTTAAACAATGAG. This encodes CASSQALLNNE. The whole CDR3 protein is CASSQALLNNEQFF.

Concerning this clone itself: Read sequence stops 3 residues before the CDR3 end, and the germline J gene provides the missing end. The genes are TRBV7-2 and TRBJ1-5, with 7 bases fitting TRBD1. V was pared by 5 bases and J by 7 bases, with 5 bases of the junction left unmatched. In germline, CDR1 is SGHTA, CDR2 FQGNSA. The CDR3 is made up of 13 amino acids. The CDR3 reads CASSQTGIQPQHF. CDR3 bases read: TGTGCCAGCAGCCAGACAGGGATACAGCCC.

This clone was detected a few times. Sequencing ends 3 residues short of the CDR3 end; the germline J gene provides the rest. This chain joins TRBV18 and TRBJ2-1, with 8 positions matching TRBD1. V was clipped by 2 bases and J by 6 bases; unmatched bases: 12. CDR3 length: 17 amino acids. Per the germline V gene, CDR1 is KGHSH and CDR2 is LQKENI. The CDR3 sequence: CASSPGQGKDRGNEQFF. CDR3 DNA (partial): TGTGCCAGCTCACCAGGGCAGGGTAAAGACAGGGGCAATGAG.

This clone was observed many times. The DNA ends 3 residues before the CDR3 does, and the rest of the CDR3 is filled in from the germline J gene. The chain carries TRBV6-2 or TRBV6-3 and TRBJ2-7; possibly TRBD1 for D (5 bases). This CDR3 has 13 residues. V was shortened by 6 bases and J by 3 bases, with 12 bases between the two germline ends. CDR1 and CDR2 (germline): MNHEY, SVGEGT. Partial CDR3 DNA: TGTGCCAGCAGCACTATCAGGGACTACGAG. This sequence encodes CASSTIRDYE. In full, the CDR3 is CASSTIRDYEQYF.

This clone was counted between two and nine times. The CDR3 is cut off 3 residues early in the read; its end comes from the germline J gene. J is TRBJ2-7 and V is TRBV30; the D gene is possibly TRBD2 (7 bases). The CDR3 is made up of 15 amino acids. Trimming took off 2 bases at V and 4 bases at J, with 18 bases between the two ends. Germline CDR1 is GTSNPN and CDR2 is SVGIG (reference sequence). The sequenced CDR3 bases are TGTGCCTGGAGTCGCGCGGGGGCCGGGGGGTACGAG. Protein sequence: CAWSRAGAGGYE. The entire CDR3 protein reads CAWSRAGAGGYEQYF. Based on the CDR3 plus reference TRBV30 and TRBJ2-7, the full variable domain is SQTIHQWPATLVQPVGSPLSLECTVEGTSNPNLYWYRQAAGRGLQLLFYSVGIGQISSEVPQNLSASRPQDRQFILSSKKLLLSDSGFYLCAWSRAGAGGYEQYFGPGTRLTVT.

Details on this clone: The read ends 3 residues before the CDR3 terminus; that terminus is restored from the germline J gene. V usage is TRBV7-2 and J usage is TRBJ1-2; D perhaps matches TRBD1 (5 bases). This CDR3 has 14 amino acids. Trimming took 4 bases from V and 7 from J, leaving 16 bases between them. CDR1 is SGHTA and CDR2 is FQGNSA in the germline V gene. The sequenced part of the CDR3 DNA is TGTGCCAGCAGCTACCGCCAGGGAGGGCTTGGC. Translation gives CASSYRQGGLG. The entire CDR3 reads CASSYRQGGLGYTF.

This clone has more than one count but fewer than ten. Coverage ceases 3 residues before the CDR3 finishes, and the germline J gene fills in the end. The genes are TRBV7-6 and TRBJ2-1; TRBD2 matches at 12 bases. The CDR3 is made up of 16 amino acids. V shed 5 bases, J shed 3 bases, and the junction held 5 bases outside the gene matches. Germline V gives CDR1 SGHVS, CDR2 FNYEAQ. The covered CDR3 bases are TGTGCCAGCAGCACACTACTAGCGGGGGGCTACAATGAG. It specifies CASSTLLAGGYNE. The entire CDR3 is CASSTLLAGGYNEQFF.

This clone showed up just a few times. The CDR3 end falls 3 residues outside the read, so it is completed with the germline J gene. The chain combines TRBV6-2 or TRBV6-3 with TRBJ2-5; 13 bases fit TRBD2. The J segment lost 3 bases and the V segment lost 5 bases, leaving 3 bases of the junction unmatched. This CDR3 has 15 residues. Germline CDR1 is MNHEY and CDR2 is SVGEGT. Here the CDR3 reads CASSDGTSGKETQYF. The covered CDR3 bases are TGTGCCAGCAGTGACGGGACTAGCGGGAAAGAGACC.

The table lists this clone with a few counts. The read comes to an end 3 residues before the CDR3 does, leaving the germline J gene to fill in the end. The rearrangement links TRBV7-9 to TRBJ2-5, with 7 bases lining up with TRBD1. The CDR3 runs to 15 residues. Looked up from germline, CDR1 is SEHNR and CDR2 is FQNEAQ (reference sequence). Trimming took 1 base from V and 5 from J; bases not matched to a gene: 7. The CDR3 reads CASSLVGRGLETQYF. The sequenced part of the CDR3 DNA is TGTGCCAGCAGCTTAGTTGGCAGGGGGTTGGAGACC.

This clone was recorded at least ten times. The read is 3 residues too short to cover the CDR3 end, so that end is filled in from the germline J gene. V usage is TRBV18 and J usage is TRBJ1-2; the D gene is possibly TRBD1 (6 bases). From germline, CDR1 is KGHSH and CDR2 LQKENI. V was cut by 3 bases and J by 1 base, with 9 bases left in between. The CDR3 sequence is 14 residues long. CDR3 in amino acids: CASSPDSNNYGYTF. The sequenced CDR3 bases are TGTGCCAGCTCACCGGACAGTAATAACTATGGC. The whole variable domain, filled in from reference TRBV18 and TRBJ1-2, reads NAGVMQNPRHLVRRRGQEARLRCSPMKGHSHVYWYRQLPEEGLKFMVYLQKENIIDESGMPKERFSAEFPKEGPSILRIQQVVRGDSAAYFCASSPDSNNYGYTFGSGTRLTVV.

This clone was picked up a small number of times. The read terminates 3 residues ahead of where the CDR3 ends, so the germline J gene completes it. The chain has TRBV7-9 and TRBJ1-1, with 10 bases lining up with TRBD1. V was clipped by 3 bases and J by 5 bases; unmatched bases: 3. CDR3 size: 14 residues. Germline V gene data show CDR1 as SEHNR and CDR2 as FQNEAQ (reference sequence). The part of the CDR3 DNA that was read is TGTGCCAGCAGCTTCATGGACAGGGGGACTGAA. It codes for CASSFMDRGTE. The CDR3 in its entirety is CASSFMDRGTEAFF.

A note on this clone: The sequence runs out 3 residues before the end of the CDR3; the remainder is reconstructed from the germline J gene. The V call is TRBV19, the J call TRBJ1-2, with a tentative D call TRBD1 (6 bases). The germline V gene has CDR1 LNHDA and CDR2 SQIVND (reference sequence). This CDR3 has 14 amino acids. Here the CDR3 reads CASRTTGTKTGYTF. The CDR3 bases that were read are TGTGCCAGTAGAACAACAGGGACCAAGACGGGC.